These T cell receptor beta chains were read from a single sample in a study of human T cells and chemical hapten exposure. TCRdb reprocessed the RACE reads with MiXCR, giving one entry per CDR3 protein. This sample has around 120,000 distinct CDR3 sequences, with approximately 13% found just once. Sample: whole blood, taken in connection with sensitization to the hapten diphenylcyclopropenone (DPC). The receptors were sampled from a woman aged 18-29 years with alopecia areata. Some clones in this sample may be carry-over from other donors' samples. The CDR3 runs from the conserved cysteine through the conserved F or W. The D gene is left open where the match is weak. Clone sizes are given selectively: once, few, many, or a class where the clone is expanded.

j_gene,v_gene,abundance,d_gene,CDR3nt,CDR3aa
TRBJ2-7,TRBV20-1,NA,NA,TGCAGTGCGACTTCGGCGTACGAGCAGTACTTC,CSATSAYEQYF
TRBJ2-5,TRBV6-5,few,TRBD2,TGTGCCAGCAGTTACTCCACTAGCGGGGGTGAGACCCAGTACTTC,CASSYSTSGGETQYF
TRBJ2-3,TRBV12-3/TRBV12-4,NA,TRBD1,TGTGCCAGCAGCCGGGACAGGGGGGCAGATACGCAGTATTTT,CASSRDRGADTQYF
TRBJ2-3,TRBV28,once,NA,TGTGCCAGCAGACGGCATGGGGCGGTAGATACGCAGTATTTT,CASRRHGAVDTQYF
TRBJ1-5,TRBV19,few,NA,TGTGCCAGTAGTCTGGGGGCGAGGCAGCCCCAGCATTTT,CASSLGARQPQHF
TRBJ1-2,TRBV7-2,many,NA,TGTGCCAGCAGCTTAGTGAGTGTGGGGACGGACTATGGCTACACCTTC,CASSLVSVGTDYGYTF
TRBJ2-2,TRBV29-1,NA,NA,TGCAGCGTTCTTAGAAGCAACACCGGGGAGCTGTTTTTT,CSVLRSNTGELFF
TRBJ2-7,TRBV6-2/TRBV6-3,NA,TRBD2,TGTGCCAGCAGTCGACTAGCCAACTACGAGCAGTACTTC,CASSRLANYEQYF
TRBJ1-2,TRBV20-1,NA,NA,TGCAGTGCTAGGAGACAGCGACTCTATGGCTACACCTTC,CSARRQRLYGYTF
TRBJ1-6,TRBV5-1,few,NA,TGCGCCAGCAGGGGGGACGGGTATTCACCCCTCCACTTT,CASRGDGYSPLHF
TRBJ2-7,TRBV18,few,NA,TGTGCCAGCGGGCAGGGTACCTACGAGCAGTACTTC,CASGQGTYEQYF
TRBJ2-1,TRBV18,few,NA,TGTGCCAGCTCACCTTCCGTATTGCTTTACAATGAGCAGTTCTTC,CASSPSVLLYNEQFF
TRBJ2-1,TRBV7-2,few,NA,TGTGCCAGCAGCCCCCGGACCGATTGGACCGTATCCTACAATGAGCAGTTCTTC,CASSPRTDWTVSYNEQFF
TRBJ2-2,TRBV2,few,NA,TGTGCCAGCAGTGTAGGGGCGCGGGCCACCGGGGAGCTGTTTTTT,CASSVGARATGELFF
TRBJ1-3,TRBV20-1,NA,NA,TGCAGTGCTAGACAATCCTATTCCTCCTCTGGAAACACCATATATTTT,CSARQSYSSSGNTIYF
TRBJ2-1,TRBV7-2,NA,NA,TGTGCCAGCAGCTTAGAAAGTGGGACTTTCAATGAGCAGTTCTTC,CASSLESGTFNEQFF
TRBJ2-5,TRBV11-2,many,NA,TGTGCCAGCAGCTTGACACCGTCTGGGGAGACCCAGTACTTC,CASSLTPSGETQYF
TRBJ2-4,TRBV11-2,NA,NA,TGTGCCAGCAGCTTAGTATCGCCTGTATTTTCGGGACACCGAAACATTCAGTACTTC,CASSLVSPVFSGHRNIQYF
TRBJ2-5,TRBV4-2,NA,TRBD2,TGTGCCAGCAGCCAAGGGCAGCGGGGGCGGGAAGAGACCCAGTACTTC,CASSQGQRGREETQYF
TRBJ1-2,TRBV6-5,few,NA,TGTGCCAGCATCCCCTCCGACCGGGACACATTCTATGGCTACACCTTC,CASIPSDRDTFYGYTF
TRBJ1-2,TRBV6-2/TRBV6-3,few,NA,TGTGCCAGCGCCACTGGGGGTGGCTACACCTTC,CASATGGGYTF
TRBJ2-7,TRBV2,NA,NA,TGTGCCAGCAGTGAAGTGGGGACAGCGGGGCAGTACTTC,CASSEVGTAGQYF
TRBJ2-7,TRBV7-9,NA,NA,TGTGCCAGCAGCCCCCGGGACAAAAACTACGAGCAGTACTTC,CASSPRDKNYEQYF
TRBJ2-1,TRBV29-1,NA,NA,TGCAGCGTTGTAAGAGGAGTTGAGCAGTTCTTC,CSVVRGVEQFF
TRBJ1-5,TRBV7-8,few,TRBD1,TGTGCCAGCAGCTTTGGACAGGGAGGTTCCAATCAGCCCCAGCATTTT,CASSFGQGGSNQPQHF
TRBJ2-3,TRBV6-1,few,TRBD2,TGTGCCAGCATCTGGGAGGGAGCGGGGGTCAGCACAGATACGCAGTATTTT,CASIWEGAGVSTDTQYF
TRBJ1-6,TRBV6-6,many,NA,TGTGCCAGCAGTACCCGGGATCTCTATAATTCACCCCTCCACTTT,CASSTRDLYNSPLHF
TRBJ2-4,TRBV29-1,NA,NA,TGCAGCGTTGCAATTCCTTGGGCCAAAAACATTCAGTACTTC,CSVAIPWAKNIQYF
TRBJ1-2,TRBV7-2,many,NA,TGTGCCAGCAGCAGCCAGACAACTCTCATCTCCACCTTC,CASSSQTTLISTF
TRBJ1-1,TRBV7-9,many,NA,TGTGCCAGCAGCTTAGTTGGGACACGAGCCCCAGCTTTCTTT,CASSLVGTRAPAFF
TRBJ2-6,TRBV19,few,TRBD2,TGTGCCAGTAGAAGGGAGGGGTCCCCTGGGGCCAACGTCCTGACTTTC,CASRREGSPGANVLTF
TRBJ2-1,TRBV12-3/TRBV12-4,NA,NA,TGTGCCAGCACCCCAGGGGCCGGTGAGCAGTTCTTC,CASTPGAGEQFF
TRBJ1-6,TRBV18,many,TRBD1,TGTGCCAGCTCACCATTCGGACAGGGGGACTCACCCCTCCACTTT,CASSPFGQGDSPLHF
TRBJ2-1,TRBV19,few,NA,TGTGCCAGTAGTATGGGCAGCTCCTACAATGAGCAGTTCTTC,CASSMGSSYNEQFF
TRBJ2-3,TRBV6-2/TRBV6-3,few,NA,TGTGCCAGCAGTCCGATAGGGAGTAGCACAGATACGCAGTATTTT,CASSPIGSSTDTQYF
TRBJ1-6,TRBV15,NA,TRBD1,TGTGCCACCAGCGGACGGGACAGGGGAAATTCACCCCTCCACTTT,CATSGRDRGNSPLHF
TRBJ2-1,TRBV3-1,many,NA,TGTGCCAGCAGCCAAGATTTTTTGGGGAATGAGCAGTTCTTC,CASSQDFLGNEQFF
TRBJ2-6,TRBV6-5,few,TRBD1,TGTGCCAGCAGTTACACAGGACAGGGGGCTGGGGCCAACGTCCTGACTTTC,CASSYTGQGAGANVLTF
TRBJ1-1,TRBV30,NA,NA,TGTGCCTGGAGTGGTTTTGCCGAAGCTTTCTTT,CAWSGFAEAFF
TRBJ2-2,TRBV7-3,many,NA,TGTGCCAGCAGCTTTACGGCAGCCGGGGAGCTGTTTTTT,CASSFTAAGELFF
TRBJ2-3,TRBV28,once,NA,TGTGCCAGCACCTCCAGCACAGATACGCAGTATTTT,CASTSSTDTQYF
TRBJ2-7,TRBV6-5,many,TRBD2,TGTGCCAGCAGTTACTCCGGGGGGTTGGGTGAGCAGTACTTC,CASSYSGGLGEQYF
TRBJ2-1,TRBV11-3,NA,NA,TGTGCCAGCAGCCCTAGGGTGGGTTGGCAGAACAATGAGCAGTTCTTC,CASSPRVGWQNNEQFF
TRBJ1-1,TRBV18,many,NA,TGTGCCAGCTCACCGCGGGATCGAGGGGCGATCACTGAAGCTTTCTTT,CASSPRDRGAITEAFF
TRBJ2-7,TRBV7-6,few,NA,TGTGCCAGCAGCTCCCCGGGACTTATGTTCGAGCAGTACTTC,CASSSPGLMFEQYF
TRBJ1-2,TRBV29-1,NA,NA,TGCAGCGTTGGAGAAGGGGGTGCCTATGGCTACACCTTC,CSVGEGGAYGYTF
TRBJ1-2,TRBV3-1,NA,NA,TGTGCCAGCAGCCTCCTCACTCCGGCGGGTGGCTACACCTTC,CASSLLTPAGGYTF
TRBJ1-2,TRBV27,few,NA,TGTGCCAGCACCCAGCTAGGTGGTGGCTATGGCTACACCTTC,CASTQLGGGYGYTF
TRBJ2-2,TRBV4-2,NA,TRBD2,TGTGCCAGCAGCCAAGGGACTAGCGGGGGACCTAACACCGGGGAGCTGTTTTTT,CASSQGTSGGPNTGELFF
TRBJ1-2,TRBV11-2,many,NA,TGTGCCAGCAGCCTCCCAAGGGGAGCTAACTATGGCTACACCTTC,CASSLPRGANYGYTF
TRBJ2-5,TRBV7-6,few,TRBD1,TGTGCCAGCAGCCAATTAGGACAGGGACAAGAGACCCAGTACTTC,CASSQLGQGQETQYF
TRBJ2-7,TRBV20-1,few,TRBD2,TGCAGTGCTAGAATTAGCGGGGGGCCCCGCTACGAGCAGTACTTC,CSARISGGPRYEQYF
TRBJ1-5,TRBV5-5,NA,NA,TGTGCCAGCAGCTTGGACAACCGCAATCAGCCCCAGCATTTT,CASSLDNRNQPQHF
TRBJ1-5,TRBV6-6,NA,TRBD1,TGTGCCAGCAGTGCCGGGACAGGGGGGGGCAATCAGCCCCAGCATTTT,CASSAGTGGGNQPQHF
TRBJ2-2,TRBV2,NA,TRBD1,TGTGCCAGCAGTCGACAGGGGGCCCGCACCGGGGAGCTGTTTTTT,CASSRQGARTGELFF
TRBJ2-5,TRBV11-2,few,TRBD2,TGTGCCAGCAGCCCCGCCTTGCGGGGGGGCCGAGAGACCCAGTACTTC,CASSPALRGGRETQYF
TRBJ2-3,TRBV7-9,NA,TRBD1,TGTGCCAGCAGCTTAAGGGACAGCAGCACAGATACGCAGTATTTT,CASSLRDSSTDTQYF